These T cell receptor beta chains were read from a single sample in a study of cytomegalovirus exposure and HLA in healthy donors. Assay used: immunoSEQ multiplex PCR; TCRdb lists only in-frame clones, some missing. The repertoire holds roughly 190,000 clones, with around 90% as singletons. The sample comprised PBMCs. Every receptor here comes from a boy aged 2 to 10 in good health and CMV-seronegative. CDR3s include the opening cysteine and the closing phenylalanine or tryptophan. D genes are given only for firm matches. Part of the rows lack a size; the others show once, few, many or a class for expanded clones.

d_call: .; j_call: TRBJ2-5; clone_size: once; v_call: TRBV27; cdr3_aa: CASSPIVSMGAAGTQYF; cdr3_nt: TGTGCCAGCAGTCCCATCGTTAGTATGGGGGCGGCGGGGACCCAGTACTTC
d_call: .; j_call: TRBJ1-2; clone_size: .; v_call: TRBV6-1; cdr3_aa: CASTQDSFNYGYTF; cdr3_nt: TGTGCCAGCACCCAAGACAGCTTTAACTATGGCTACACCTTC
d_call: .; j_call: TRBJ2-2; clone_size: .; v_call: TRBV29-1; cdr3_aa: CSVGFAVNTGELFF; cdr3_nt: TGCAGCGTTGGTTTTGCGGTCAACACCGGGGAGCTGTTTTTT
d_call: .; j_call: TRBJ2-7; clone_size: .; v_call: TRBV15; cdr3_aa: CATSRERLDTGSYEQYF; cdr3_nt: TGTGCCACCAGCAGAGAGAGGTTGGATACCGGGTCCTACGAGCAGTACTTC
d_call: TRBD1; j_call: TRBJ2-7; clone_size: .; v_call: TRBV7-9; cdr3_aa: CASSTGQGREQYF; cdr3_nt: TGTGCCAGCAGCACGGGACAGGGCCGCGAGCAGTACTTC
d_call: .; j_call: TRBJ2-7; clone_size: .; v_call: TRBV6-1; cdr3_aa: CASSAKRNSYEQYF; cdr3_nt: TGTGCCAGCAGTGCTAAGAGGAACTCCTACGAGCAGTACTTC
d_call: .; j_call: TRBJ2-3; clone_size: .; v_call: TRBV7-9; cdr3_aa: CSSSPSTDTQYF; cdr3_nt: TGTTCCAGCAGCCCTTCCACAGATACGCAGTATTTT
d_call: TRBD2; j_call: TRBJ2-3; clone_size: .; v_call: TRBV11-2; cdr3_aa: CASSYLAGASTDTQYF; cdr3_nt: TGTGCCAGCAGCTACCTAGCGGGAGCTAGCACAGATACGCAGTATTTT
d_call: .; j_call: TRBJ1-2; clone_size: once; v_call: TRBV4-1; cdr3_aa: CASSQDWPGDMGVRGYTF; cdr3_nt: TGCGCCAGCAGCCAAGATTGGCCAGGGGATATGGGTGTTAGGGGCTACACCTTC
d_call: .; j_call: TRBJ1-6; clone_size: .; v_call: TRBV6-1; cdr3_aa: CATRGDESPLHF; cdr3_nt: TGTGCCACCAGGGGCGATGAATCACCCCTCCACTTT
d_call: TRBD2; j_call: TRBJ2-2; clone_size: .; v_call: TRBV9; cdr3_aa: CASSEAGGPTGELFF; cdr3_nt: TGTGCCAGCAGCGAAGCGGGAGGGCCCACCGGGGAGCTGTTTTTT
d_call: .; j_call: TRBJ2-1; clone_size: .; v_call: TRBV6-1; cdr3_aa: CASSVGSYNEQFF; cdr3_nt: TGTGCCAGCAGTGTCGGTTCCTACAATGAGCAGTTCTTC
d_call: TRBD2; j_call: TRBJ2-1; clone_size: .; v_call: TRBV27; cdr3_aa: CASSIGTSGHNEQFF; cdr3_nt: TGTGCCAGCAGTATAGGGACTAGCGGCCACAATGAGCAGTTCTTC
d_call: .; j_call: TRBJ2-5; clone_size: .; v_call: TRBV9; cdr3_aa: CASSVGDIQETQYF; cdr3_nt: TGTGCCAGCAGCGTGGGGGACATACAAGAGACCCAGTACTTC
d_call: TRBD1; j_call: TRBJ2-7; clone_size: .; v_call: TRBV6-5; cdr3_aa: CASSRQGVHEQYF; cdr3_nt: TGTGCCAGCAGTCGACAGGGGGTCCACGAGCAGTACTTC
d_call: .; j_call: TRBJ2-7; clone_size: .; v_call: TRBV4-2; cdr3_aa: CASSPQGNSYEQYF; cdr3_nt: TGTGCCAGCAGCCCCCAGGGGAACTCCTACGAGCAGTACTTC
d_call: .; j_call: TRBJ2-7; clone_size: .; v_call: TRBV5-4; cdr3_aa: CASSHPGDEQYF; cdr3_nt: TGTGCCAGCAGTCACCCGGGGGACGAGCAGTACTTC
d_call: .; j_call: TRBJ2-7; clone_size: .; v_call: TRBV7-8; cdr3_aa: CASSLARITYEQYF; cdr3_nt: TGTGCCAGCAGCTTAGCGCGTATCACGTACGAGCAGTACTTC
d_call: .; j_call: TRBJ1-2; clone_size: .; v_call: TRBV28; cdr3_aa: CASSFRRGYGYTF; cdr3_nt: TGTGCCAGCAGTTTTCGACGGGGGTATGGCTACACCTTC
d_call: .; j_call: TRBJ2-7; clone_size: .; v_call: TRBV9; cdr3_aa: CASSPGWGLSYEQYF; cdr3_nt: TGTGCCAGCAGCCCGGGGTGGGGGCTATCCTACGAGCAGTACTTC
d_call: .; j_call: TRBJ1-6; clone_size: .; v_call: TRBV25-1; cdr3_aa: CASLGARGDSPLHF; cdr3_nt: TGTGCCAGCTTAGGGGCCAGGGGCGATTCACCCCTCCACTTT
d_call: .; j_call: TRBJ1-1; clone_size: .; v_call: TRBV28; cdr3_aa: CASTNFPAGGNTEAFF; cdr3_nt: TGTGCCAGCACCAACTTTCCAGCGGGTGGGAACACTGAAGCTTTCTTT
d_call: .; j_call: TRBJ2-4; clone_size: .; v_call: TRBV2; cdr3_aa: CASRTGTLGMRKYF; cdr3_nt: TGTGCCAGCAGAACCGGGACACTAGGGATGAGGAAGTACTTC
d_call: .; j_call: TRBJ1-1; clone_size: .; v_call: TRBV11-2; cdr3_aa: CASSLGGDWAFF; cdr3_nt: TGTGCCAGCAGCTTAGGGGGGGATTGGGCTTTCTTT
d_call: .; j_call: TRBJ2-7; clone_size: .; v_call: TRBV9; cdr3_aa: CASSPGQSAYEQYF; cdr3_nt: TGTGCCAGCAGCCCAGGACAGTCCGCCTACGAGCAGTACTTC
d_call: TRBD1; j_call: TRBJ1-4; clone_size: .; v_call: TRBV6-6; cdr3_aa: CASFNGQVVEKLFF; cdr3_nt: TGTGCCAGTTTCAACGGACAGGTGGTAGAAAAACTGTTTTTT
d_call: TRBD1; j_call: TRBJ1-1; clone_size: .; v_call: TRBV6-1; cdr3_aa: CASSPGTGYTEAFF; cdr3_nt: TGTGCCAGCAGCCCCGGGACAGGGTACACTGAAGCTTTCTTT
d_call: .; j_call: TRBJ2-7; clone_size: .; v_call: TRBV7-2; cdr3_aa: CASSPPGKPEQYF; cdr3_nt: TGTGCCAGCAGCCCCCCGGGGAAGCCCGAGCAGTACTTC
d_call: TRBD2; j_call: TRBJ2-3; clone_size: .; v_call: TRBV10-3; cdr3_aa: CATAELREGTDTQYF; cdr3_nt: TGTGCCACCGCCGAGTTGCGGGAGGGCACAGATACGCAGTATTTT
d_call: TRBD2; j_call: TRBJ2-1; clone_size: .; v_call: TRBV28; cdr3_aa: CASSPGGGAAYNEQFF; cdr3_nt: TGTGCCAGCAGTCCCGGGGGGGGAGCTGCCTACAATGAGCAGTTCTTC
d_call: .; j_call: TRBJ1-1; clone_size: .; v_call: TRBV21-1; cdr3_aa: CASSKGPVEAFF; cdr3_nt: TGTGCCAGCAGCAAGGGGCCAGTTGAAGCTTTCTTT
d_call: TRBD1; j_call: TRBJ1-6; clone_size: .; v_call: TRBV27; cdr3_aa: CASNGSGQGYSPLHF; cdr3_nt: TGTGCCAGCAATGGTTCGGGACAGGGATATTCACCCCTCCACTTT